These 28 T cell receptor beta chains originate from one sample sequenced in a study of blood T cell repertoires in COVID-19. Data came from immunoSEQ multiplex PCR; TCRdb stores just in-frame clones and leaves some out. The sample has about 110,000 clones; around 90% are singletons. Source material: peripheral blood. These receptors originate from a human donor in a cohort sampled during active COVID-19.

The chain carries TRBV4-2 and TRBJ1-5; the D is unclear. The V end lost 1 base, the J end lost 7 bases, and 8 bases lay between the germline ends. Germline V CDR1 and CDR2: LGHNA, YNFKEQ. The CDR3 runs 13 residues. CDR3 sequence: CASSQGSEQPQHF. The CDR3 DNA sequence: TGTGCCAGCAGCCAAGGATCAGAACAGCCCCAGCATTTT.

In this sample, this clone turned up once. This chain links TRBV2 with TRBJ2-5, with D perhaps TRBD2 (5 bases). V lost 6 bases and J 7 bases, leaving 15 bases between the germline ends. The CDR3 length is 13 residues. Germline values: CDR1 SNHLY, CDR2 FYNNEI. Here the CDR3 DNA reads TGTGCCAGCAGCATGCAGCCACGGGGGACCCAGTACTTC. Its protein is CASSMQPRGTQYF.

The chain combines TRBV7-9 with TRBJ1-2; 11 bases match TRBD1. CDR1 is SEHNR and CDR2 is FQNEAQ in the germline V gene (reference sequence). With V trimmed by 0 bases and J by 0 bases, 3 bases remained unmatched. The CDR3 is 17 amino acids. The DNA of the CDR3 is TGTGCCAGCAGCTTAGCGGACAGGGGGCCTACTAACTATGGCTACACCTTC. This codes for CASSLADRGPTNYGYTF. The variable domain in full, completed from reference TRBV7-9 and TRBJ1-2, reads DTGVSQNPRHKITKRGQNVTFRCDPISEHNRLYWYRQTLGQGPEFLTYFQNEAQLEKSRLLSDRFSAERPKGSFSTLEIQRTEQGDSAMYLCASSLADRGPTNYGYTFGSGTRLTVV.

This chain links TRBV6-5 with TRBJ2-1, with TRBD2 as a possible D gene (5 bases). Germline loops: CDR1 MNHEY, CDR2 SVGAGI. V lost 5 bases to trimming and J lost 6 bases, with 14 bases between them. The CDR3 is 14 residues long. The CDR3 reads CASSTGFTVNEQFF. In nucleotides, the CDR3 is TGTGCCAGCAGTACGGGGTTTACAGTCAATGAGCAGTTCTTC.

The chain recombines TRBV10-3 with TRBJ2-7, with D perhaps matching TRBD2 (5 bases). This CDR3 is 13 amino acids long. V was trimmed by 4 bases and J by 7 bases, leaving 14 bases between them. CDR1 is ENHRY, CDR2 SYGVKD, per germline. This chain's CDR3 is CAISVTTIEEQYF. CDR3 bases: TGTGCCATCAGTGTGACTACCATTGAAGAGCAGTACTTC.

This clone came up once. This chain links TRBV6-5 with TRBJ1-6; D is uncertain. The CDR3 contains 15 residues. V lost 6 bases and J 6 bases, leaving 15 bases between the germline ends. The germline V gene has CDR1 MNHEY and CDR2 SVGAGI. The CDR3 sequence is CASSPTRQFNSPLHF. In DNA form, the CDR3 reads TGTGCCAGCAGCCCAACGAGGCAGTTTAATTCACCCCTCCACTTT.

V is TRBV6-5 and J is TRBJ1-1; D remains ambiguous. CDR1 is MNHEY and CDR2 is SVGAGI in the germline V gene. Trimming removed 6 bases at V and 9 bases at J, with 20 bases between. This CDR3 contains 14 residues. CDR3 loop: CASRAGILQLQAFF. The DNA for the CDR3 is TGTGCCAGCAGGGCCGGGATCCTCCAGTTACAAGCTTTCTTT.

This rearrangement joins TRBV25-1 to TRBJ1-1; a possible D gene is TRBD1 (6 bases). Deletions cut 6 bases from V and 0 bases from J, with 14 bases between. Looked up from germline, CDR1 is MGHDK and CDR2 is SYGVNS. The CDR3 extends over 15 amino acids. This chain's CDR3 is CASRPNRALNTEAFF. The CDR3 DNA follows: TGTGCCAGCAGGCCTAACAGGGCTTTGAACACTGAAGCTTTCTTT. Full variable domain (rest looked up from reference TRBV25-1 and TRBJ1-1): EADIYQTPRYLVIGTGKKITLECSQTMGHDKMYWYQQDPGMELHLIHYSYGVNSTEKGDLSSESTVSRIRTEHFPLTLESARPSHTSQYLCASRPNRALNTEAFFGQGTRLTVV.

This clone showed up just a few times. The chain uses TRBV19 and TRBJ2-1; 7 bases are shared with TRBD2. Germline V gene lookup returns CDR1 LNHDA and CDR2 SQIVND (reference sequence). The CDR3 has 16 residues. V shed 1 base and J 1 base; nucleotides not matched to a gene: 4. For the CDR3, the DNA is TGTGCCAGTAGTATAGGGACTAGAAGGTCCTACAATGAGCAGTTCTTC. It codes for CASSIGTRRSYNEQFF. Supplemented by reference TRBV19 and TRBJ2-1, the full variable domain reads DGGITQSPKYLFRKEGQNVTLSCEQNLNHDAMYWYRQDPGQGLRLIYYSQIVNDFQKGDIAEGYSVSREKKESFPLTVTSAQKNPTAFYLCASSIGTRRSYNEQFFGPGTRLTVL.

The chain is built from TRBV5-1 and TRBJ2-7; 9 nucleotides align to TRBD1. The CDR3 sequence is 16 residues long. V lost 7 bases, J lost 5 bases, and 16 bases stayed unmatched. Germline V gene data show CDR1 as SGHRS and CDR2 as YFSETQ. The CDR3 sequence is CASGTGFNPQRDEQYF. The CDR3 nucleotides are TGCGCCAGCGGGACAGGGTTCAACCCACAGCGGGACGAGCAGTACTTC.

The chain is built from TRBV7-2 and TRBJ1-2; the D is unclear. CDR3 length equals 13 residues. CDR1 and CDR2 from the germline V gene are SGHTA and FQGNSA. With 6 bases removed from V and 4 bases from J, the gap between germline ends came to 12 bases. CDR3 amino acids: CASSSSGSYGYTF. CDR3 in DNA: TGTGCCAGCAGTTCCTCGGGAAGCTATGGCTACACCTTC.

This clone was seen only once. The chain uses TRBV2 and TRBJ1-1; D uncertain. Germline-derived CDR1 and CDR2 are SNHLY and FYNNEI. The CDR3 is made up of 14 amino acids. Trimming took 7 bases from V and 2 from J, leaving 14 bases between them. Here the CDR3 reads CASILSGGNTEAFF. Written as DNA, the CDR3 is TGTGCCAGCATCCTCAGTGGAGGAAACACTGAAGCTTTCTTT.

The chain employs TRBV12-5 and TRBJ2-3, with D possibly matching TRBD1 (6 bases). Trimming pared 1 base from V and 2 bases from J, leaving 7 bases between. The CDR3 is 14 residues long. Looked up from germline, CDR1 is LGHNT and CDR2 is FRNRAP. The CDR3 coding sequence is TGTGCTAGTGGTTTGGACAGGGCCACAGATACGCAGTATTTT. As protein: CASGLDRATDTQYF.

The rearrangement joins TRBV12-5 to TRBJ2-2, with D maybe TRBD1 (6 bases). Germline CDR1 and CDR2: LGHNT and FRNRAP. The CDR3 sequence is 16 residues long. The ends were cut back, 4 bases at V and 4 bases at J, with 16 bases in the middle. CDR3 nucleotides: TGTGCTAGTGGTTCCCTTACAGGGACGGGCACCGGGGAGCTGTTTTTT. Protein product: CASGSLTGTGTGELFF. The whole variable domain, filled in from reference TRBV12-5 and TRBJ2-2, reads DARVTQTPRHKVTEMGQEVTMRCQPILGHNTVFWYRQTMMQGLELLAYFRNRAPLDDSGMPKDRFSAEMPDATLATLKIQPSEPRDSAVYFCASGSLTGTGTGELFFGEGSRLTVL.

The chain uses TRBV7-3 and TRBJ1-1, with 9 bases matching TRBD1. Losses at the gene ends were 2 bases for V and 3 bases for J; bases not matched to a gene: 4. In germline, CDR1 is SGHTA, CDR2 FQGTGA. The CDR3 loop spans 15 amino acids. The CDR3 nucleotides are TGTGCCAGCAGCTTAGGTACAGGGGGCCACACTGAAGCTTTCTTT. This encodes CASSLGTGGHTEAFF.

V is TRBV28 and J is TRBJ2-2; TRBD1 is a possible D gene (6 bases). CDR1 and CDR2 from the germline V gene are MDHEN and SYDVKM. CDR3 length: 15 residues. V gave up 3 bases and J gave up 1 base, with 9 bases separating them. The CDR3 protein is CASSLGTRNTGELFF. CDR3 nucleotide sequence: TGTGCCAGCAGTTTGGGGACAAGGAACACCGGGGAGCTGTTTTTT.

This chain connects TRBV4-2 to TRBJ1-2; D gene ambiguous. There are 12 residues in the CDR3. V was cut by 1 base and J by 3 bases, with 3 bases left in between. The V gene's germline CDR1 is LGHNA and CDR2 YNFKEQ. The CDR3: CASSQAYYGYTF. Written as DNA, the CDR3 is TGTGCCAGCAGCCAAGCTTACTATGGCTACACCTTC.

CDR3 sequence reads: CASSQDGRGTEAFF. In DNA, the CDR3 is TGCGCCAGCAGCCAAGATGGGAGGGGCACTGAAGCTTTCTTT. The rearrangement uses TRBV4-3 and TRBJ1-1, with D maybe TRBD1 (5 bases). This CDR3 spans 14 amino acids. Trimming removed 0 bases from V and 4 bases from J, with 9 bases in between. Germline V gene sequence: CDR1 LGHNA, CDR2 YSLEER.

The genes are TRBV10-2 and TRBJ2-5, with 10 bases aligning to TRBD2. Germline V lookup: CDR1 WSHSY, CDR2 SAAADI. CDR3 length equals 16 residues. V trimming: 6 bases; J trimming: 2 bases; junction bases outside the gene matches: 9. The CDR3 DNA follows: TGCGCCAGCAGCCAGCGGGGGGGCCGGGAACAAGAGACCCAGTACTTC. Its protein product is CASSQRGGREQETQYF.

The rearrangement joins TRBV6-5 to TRBJ2-5; D ambiguous. The CDR3 spans 16 residues. Germline CDR1 and CDR2: MNHEY and SVGAGI. The ends were cut back, 2 bases at V and 6 bases at J, with 19 bases in the middle. Here the CDR3 reads CASSYRGEERSKTQYF. As DNA, the CDR3 is TGTGCCAGCAGTTACCGTGGAGAGGAGCGCTCGAAGACCCAGTACTTC.

V is TRBV19 and J is TRBJ2-1; TRBD2 might be the D (6 bases). Trimming removed 6 bases from V and 12 bases from J, with 24 bases in between. The CDR3 covers 15 residues. Per germline, CDR1 LNHDA and CDR2 SQIVND (reference sequence). The CDR3 here is CASREAGQGTTPQFF. CDR3 coding DNA: TGTGCCAGTAGAGAGGCGGGGCAGGGTACTACCCCGCAGTTCTTC.

The chain carries TRBV7-2 and TRBJ2-7; D may be TRBD2 (5 bases). V was pared by 1 base and J by 0 bases, with 16 bases between. This CDR3 comprises 17 residues. Germline V gives CDR1 SGHTA, CDR2 FQGNSA. Here the CDR3 reads CASSLGLTDSSSYEQYF. The CDR3 coding sequence is TGTGCCAGCAGCTTAGGACTGACGGACTCGAGCTCCTACGAGCAGTACTTC.

The CDR3 DNA reads TGTGCCAGCTCACCAACCATGGAGAAGCCCCAGCATTTT. Protein sequence: CASSPTMEKPQHF. The V and J genes are TRBV18 and TRBJ1-5; unclear D gene. CDR3 length: 13 residues. With 2 bases removed from V and 8 bases from J, the gap between germline ends came to 10 bases. Germline lookup yields CDR1 KGHSH and CDR2 LQKENI.

This chain links TRBV27 with TRBJ1-4, with 7 bases that match TRBD1. Trimming at V came to 0 bases and at J to 11 bases, leaving 9 bases not matched to a gene. The CDR3 has 15 residues. Germline V gene lookup returns CDR1 MNHEY and CDR2 SMNVEV (reference sequence). The CDR3 DNA follows: TGTGCCAGCAGTTTATCGTTCGCAGGGACAGTGAAACTGTTTTTT. It translates to CASSLSFAGTVKLFF.

V is TRBV19 and J is TRBJ1-5; 7 bases are a match to TRBD1. V lost 4 bases to trimming and J lost 11 bases; unmatched junction nucleotides: 8. This CDR3 has 13 amino acids. Germline loops: CDR1 LNHDA, CDR2 SQIVND (reference sequence). The DNA of the CDR3 is TGTGCCAGTAGTACGACAGGGACCGTGGCCCAGCATTTT. Protein sequence: CASSTTGTVAQHF. Full variable domain (missing parts from reference TRBV19 and TRBJ1-5): DGGITQSPKYLFRKEGQNVTLSCEQNLNHDAMYWYRQDPGQGLRLIYYSQIVNDFQKGDIAEGYSVSREKKESFPLTVTSAQKNPTAFYLCASSTTGTVAQHFGDGTRLSIL.

The genes are TRBV11-1 and TRBJ2-3; weak D call: TRBD2 (6 bases). The germline V and J ends were trimmed by 5 bases and 6 bases, with 18 bases remaining between them. CDR1 SGHAT and CDR2 FQDESV come from the germline V gene (reference sequence). The CDR3 has 15 residues. This CDR3 reads CASSPGLAWLDTQYF. DNA of the CDR3: TGTGCCAGCAGCCCGGGACTCGCATGGTTGGATACGCAGTATTTT.

The chain carries TRBV6-1 and TRBJ2-3, with TRBD2 identical over 7 bases. V was clipped by 3 bases and J by 0 bases; unmatched bases: 3. Germline V gene data show CDR1 as MNHNS and CDR2 as SASEGT. CDR3 size: 15 residues. The CDR3 DNA is TGTGCCAGCAGTGATTTGCGGGGGAGCACAGATACGCAGTATTTT. Amino acids: CASSDLRGSTDTQYF.

The chain is built from TRBV21-1 and TRBJ2-7; the table's D call, TRBD2, has no DNA check behind it. TRBV21-1 is shown as a pseudogene. This CDR3 is 17 amino acids long. The CDR3 spells CASSTHREPSRSYEQYF. CDR3 DNA sequence: TGTGCCAGCAGCACGCATCGCGAACCCTCACGGAGCTACGAGCAGTACTTC.